A selection of T cell receptor beta chains follows, all from one sample in a study of Ad26.COV2.S vaccination and SARS-CoV-2 variants. This table comes from immunoSEQ multiplex PCR, and its TCRdb copy is limited to in-frame clones, with some not included. The sample lists 450,000 to 550,000 clones; 89% were seen once. This sample comprised peripheral blood, obtained in a trial of Ad26.COV2.S vaccine versus placebo. These receptors were collected from a person between 18 and 65 years old who received the Ad26.COV2.S COVID-19 vaccine or a placebo. Both conserved end residues are part of each CDR3. The D gene is left open where the match is weak. Clone size is shown for a subset of rows, as once, few, many or a class of expanded clone.

15,-,TRBJ1-6,TRBV2,TRBD1,CASKRQGSYNSPLHF,TGTGCCAGCAAACGACAGGGATCCTATAATTCACCCCTCCACTTT
15,-,TRBJ1-2,TRBV19,-,CASRYSGGRKDGYTF,TGTGCCAGTAGATACTCCGGGGGGCGTAAGGATGGCTACACCTTC
14,-,TRBJ1-4,TRBV4-1,-,CASSPPGPPEKLFF,TGCGCCAGCAGCCCCCCGGGACCCCCTGAAAAACTGTTTTTT
20,-,TRBJ2-1,TRBV5-4,-,CASSLEGAAGSTLSYNEQFF,TGTGCCAGCAGCTTGGAAGGTGCTGCGGGGTCAACCTTATCCTACAATGAGCAGTTCTTC
17,few,TRBJ1-6,TRBV6-2/TRBV6-3,TRBD1,CASTPTPGTGDNSPLHF,TGTGCCAGCACCCCTACGCCCGGGACAGGGGATAATTCACCCCTCCACTTT
15,-,TRBJ2-1,TRBV5-4,-,CASSHSPSSYNEQFF,TGTGCCAGCAGCCATTCGCCTAGCAGTTACAATGAGCAGTTCTTC
12,-,TRBJ2-2,TRBV5-6,-,CASSRRFGELFF,TGTGCCAGCAGCCGGCGGTTCGGGGAGCTGTTTTTT
16,-,TRBJ1-3,TRBV19,-,CASTVTGSRSGNTIYF,TGTGCCAGTACCGTGACAGGAAGCCGCTCTGGAAACACCATATATTTT
16,-,TRBJ1-5,TRBV6-2/TRBV6-3,-,CASSYIGSPLNQPQHF,TGTGCCAGCAGTTACATCGGGTCCCCCCTCAATCAGCCCCAGCATTTT
15,-,TRBJ2-7,TRBV2,-,CASSEAGGGKYEQYF,TGTGCCAGCAGTGAAGCTGGAGGGGGCAAGTACGAGCAGTACTTC
12,-,TRBJ2-5,TRBV11-1,-,CASSFSGETQYF,TGTGCCAGCAGCTTTTCAGGGGAGACCCAGTACTTC
17,-,TRBJ2-1,TRBV5-1,-,CASSLRGQGLVAHEQFF,TGCGCCAGCAGCTTGAGGGGTCAGGGCCTGGTGGCCCATGAGCAGTTCTTC
13,-,TRBJ1-1,TRBV7-2,-,CASGIKLNTEAFF,TGTGCCAGCGGAATTAAGTTGAACACTGAAGCTTTCTTT
15,-,TRBJ2-2,TRBV5-1,TRBD2,CASSQLAGRTGELFF,TGCGCCAGCAGTCAACTAGCGGGGCGGACCGGGGAGCTGTTTTTT
16,few,TRBJ2-2,TRBV9,TRBD1,CASSVGPGQHTGELFF,TGTGCCAGCAGCGTAGGCCCGGGACAGCACACCGGGGAGCTGTTTTTT
16,-,TRBJ2-1,TRBV18,TRBD1,CASSPGLALTGGEQFF,TGTGCCAGCTCACCAGGGCTAGCGCTAACAGGGGGTGAGCAGTTCTTC
17,once,TRBJ2-6,TRBV7-3,-,CASSLNGALSGANVLTF,TGTGCCAGCAGCTTAAACGGGGCCCTCTCTGGGGCCAACGTCCTGACTTTC
17,-,TRBJ2-3,TRBV5-1,TRBD2,CASSSGTSASRTDTQYF,TGCGCCAGCAGCTCCGGGACTAGCGCCTCCCGGACAGATACGCAGTATTTT
16,-,TRBJ1-1,TRBV19,TRBD1,CASSTSPGQGAPEAFF,TGTGCCAGTAGTACGTCACCGGGACAGGGGGCCCCTGAAGCTTTCTTT
10,-,TRBJ2-1,TRBV30,-,CAWGKRQQFF,TGTGCCTGGGGCAAGAGGCAGCAGTTCTTC
15,once,TRBJ2-4,TRBV4-3,-,CASSQNREGYYVQYF,TGCGCCAGCAGCCAAAACAGAGAGGGCTACTACGTTCAGTACTTC
13,-,TRBJ2-1,TRBV5-4,-,CASRVTSRREQFF,TGTGCCAGCCGAGTGACTTCAAGACGGGAGCAGTTCTTC
15,once,TRBJ2-6,TRBV5-4,-,CASSLGGSGANVLTF,TGTGCCAGCAGCTTGGGGGGGTCTGGGGCCAACGTCCTGACTTTC
16,-,TRBJ2-1,TRBV5-4,TRBD1,CASNTKTSGQLNEQFF,TGTGCCAGCAACACCAAAACCTCGGGACAGCTCAATGAGCAGTTCTTC
14,-,TRBJ1-2,TRBV6-5,-,CASSYSGGADGYTF,TGTGCCAGCAGTTACAGTGGGGGGGCAGATGGCTACACCTTC
14,-,TRBJ1-1,TRBV19,TRBD1,CASRPDRGVTEAFF,TGTGCCAGTAGGCCCGACAGGGGGGTCACTGAAGCTTTCTTT
13,-,TRBJ1-3,TRBV29-1,-,CSGGLGRGWDQYF,TGCAGCGGAGGATTAGGACGCGGGTGGGACCAATATTTT
16,-,TRBJ1-2,TRBV7-9,TRBD1,CASSLIRTGGFYGYTF,TGTGCCAGCAGCTTAATAAGGACAGGGGGTTTCTATGGCTACACCTTC
14,-,TRBJ1-5,TRBV5-6,-,CASSLGQLNQPQHF,TGTGCCAGCAGCCTCGGACAGCTAAATCAGCCCCAGCATTTT